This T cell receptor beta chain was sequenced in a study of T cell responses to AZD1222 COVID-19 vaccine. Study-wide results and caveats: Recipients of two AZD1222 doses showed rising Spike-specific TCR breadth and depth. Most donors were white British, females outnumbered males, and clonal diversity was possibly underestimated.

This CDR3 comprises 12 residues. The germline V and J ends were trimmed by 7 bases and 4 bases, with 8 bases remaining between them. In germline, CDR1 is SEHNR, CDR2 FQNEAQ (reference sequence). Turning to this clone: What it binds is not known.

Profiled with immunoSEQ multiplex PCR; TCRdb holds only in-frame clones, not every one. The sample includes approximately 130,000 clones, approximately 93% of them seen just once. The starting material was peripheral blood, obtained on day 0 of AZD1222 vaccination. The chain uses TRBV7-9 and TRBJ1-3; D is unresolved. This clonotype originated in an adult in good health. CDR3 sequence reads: CASTTAGNTIYF. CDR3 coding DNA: TGTGCCAGCACAACAGCAGGAAACACCATATATTTT.